Presented here are 2 T cell receptor beta chains from one specimen sequenced in a study of T cell responses to AZD1222 COVID-19 vaccine. Using immunoSEQ multiplex PCR, the repertoire was profiled, and TCRdb retains in-frame clones only, with some absent. Seen here are over 150,000 clones, roughly nine tenths observed once, and the top ten hold 2% to 3%. The specimen was peripheral blood, collected on day 0 of AZD1222 vaccination. The receptors were sampled from an adult in good health.

This clone was seen a single time. The chain carries TRBV25-1 and TRBJ2-7; D may correspond to TRBD1 or TRBD2 (5 bases each). The CDR3 consists of 11 residues. CDR1 MGHDK and CDR2 SYGVNS come from the germline V gene. The ends were cut back, 8 bases at V and 2 bases at J, with 7 bases in the middle. The CDR3 nucleotides read TGTGCCAGCGGGGGAGCCTACGAGCAGTACTTC. Its protein product is CASGGAYEQYF.

The chain employs TRBV29-1 and TRBJ2-1; the D gene is possibly TRBD1 (6 bases). The CDR3 runs 13 residues. V shed 7 bases and J shed 8 bases, with 18 bases lying between them. Germline CDR1 reads SQVTM; CDR2 reads ANQGSEA. In nucleotides, the CDR3 is TGCAGCGCCACCCGAGGGGGAATAGATGAGCAGTTCTTC. Translated, it gives CSATRGGIDEQFF.